Listed below are T cell receptor beta chains from one sample, sequenced in a study of T-cell reconstitution after alpha-beta-depleted transplantation in children. MiXCR, applied by TCRdb to the PCR reads, yields one record per CDR3 protein. The sample includes roughly 310,000 distinct CDR3 sequences, over 20% of them seen just once. Sequenced here: PBMCs, mostly from graft donor cells, sampled 180 days after TCRalphabeta/CD19-depleted stem cell transplant. The receptors stem from a male patient younger than 18 who had a stem cell transplant for acute lymphoblastic leukemia, so the T cells may come from the graft donor. The CDR3 runs from the conserved cysteine through the conserved F or W. Fields, in order: D gene, J gene, clone size, V gene, CDR3 protein, CDR3 DNA. A D gene is named only where the DNA matches it firmly. Some rows have no size entry. The others give once, few or many, or a class for an expanded clone.

D gene: .; J gene: TRBJ1-4; clone size: .; V gene: TRBV29-1; CDR3 protein: CSVAPADYEKLFF; CDR3 DNA: TGCAGCGTTGCTCCGGCGGATTATGAAAAACTGTTTTTT
D gene: .; J gene: TRBJ2-3; clone size: few; V gene: TRBV6-5; CDR3 protein: CASSLVGELHTQYF; CDR3 DNA: TGTGCCAGCAGTTTGGTCGGGGAACTACATACGCAGTATTTT
D gene: TRBD2; J gene: TRBJ2-3; clone size: many; V gene: TRBV7-6; CDR3 protein: CASSAGAGGDTQYF; CDR3 DNA: TGTGCCAGCAGCGCAGGGGCGGGAGGAGATACGCAGTATTTT
D gene: .; J gene: TRBJ2-2; clone size: .; V gene: TRBV5-1; CDR3 protein: CASSSFEDSSTGELFF; CDR3 DNA: TGCGCCAGCAGCTCATTTGAGGACAGTAGCACCGGGGAGCTGTTTTTT
D gene: .; J gene: TRBJ2-2; clone size: few; V gene: TRBV6-5; CDR3 protein: CASSYFRGVTGELFF; CDR3 DNA: TGTGCCAGCAGTTATTTTCGTGGGGTCACCGGGGAGCTGTTTTTT
D gene: .; J gene: TRBJ2-1; clone size: once; V gene: TRBV20-1; CDR3 protein: CSASRGVLYNEQLF; CDR3 DNA: TGCAGTGCTAGCCGGGGAGTCCTCTACAATGAGCAGTTATTC
D gene: .; J gene: TRBJ1-5; clone size: .; V gene: TRBV18; CDR3 protein: CASSPISEFSNQPQHF; CDR3 DNA: TGTGCCAGCTCACCAATTTCGGAATTTAGCAATCAGCCCCAGCATTTT
D gene: TRBD2; J gene: TRBJ2-5; clone size: .; V gene: TRBV20-1; CDR3 protein: CSASNAERGFVWAQYF; CDR3 DNA: TGCAGTGCTAGTAACGCAGAGCGGGGTTTCGTTTGGGCCCAGTACTTC
D gene: .; J gene: TRBJ2-1; clone size: .; V gene: TRBV11-2; CDR3 protein: CASSLVRPRTYNEQFF; CDR3 DNA: TGTGCCAGCAGCTTAGTCCGGCCGAGAACCTACAATGAGCAGTTCTTC
D gene: TRBD1; J gene: TRBJ1-2; clone size: few; V gene: TRBV7-2; CDR3 protein: CASRYRGSGYGYTF; CDR3 DNA: TGTGCCAGCAGATACAGGGGGTCGGGCTATGGCTACACCTTC
D gene: .; J gene: TRBJ2-3; clone size: many; V gene: TRBV5-6; CDR3 protein: CASSLWGSTDTQYF; CDR3 DNA: TGTGCCAGCAGCTTGTGGGGGAGTACAGATACGCAGTATTTT
D gene: .; J gene: TRBJ1-2; clone size: few; V gene: TRBV29-1; CDR3 protein: CSVADSPYGYTF; CDR3 DNA: TGCAGCGTGGCCGACAGCCCCTATGGCTACACCTTC
D gene: TRBD2; J gene: TRBJ2-1; clone size: few; V gene: TRBV11-2; CDR3 protein: CASSPGGSSGRNNNEQFF; CDR3 DNA: TGTGCCAGCAGCCCAGGGGGGTCTAGCGGGAGGAACAACAATGAGCAGTTCTTC
D gene: .; J gene: TRBJ2-1; clone size: .; V gene: TRBV10-3; CDR3 protein: CAISETASSSYNEQFF; CDR3 DNA: TGTGCCATCAGTGAGACGGCCTCTAGCTCCTACAATGAGCAGTTCTTC
D gene: .; J gene: TRBJ2-3; clone size: few; V gene: TRBV12-3/TRBV12-4; CDR3 protein: CASSLPMGTTDTQYF; CDR3 DNA: TGTGCCAGCAGTTTACCGATGGGGACCACAGATACGCAGTATTTT
D gene: .; J gene: TRBJ2-4; clone size: few; V gene: TRBV3-1; CDR3 protein: CASSQEVLAKNIQYF; CDR3 DNA: TGTGCCAGCAGCCAAGAGGTACTAGCCAAAAACATTCAGTACTTC
D gene: .; J gene: TRBJ2-3; clone size: few; V gene: TRBV20-1; CDR3 protein: CSARYLFTDTQYF; CDR3 DNA: TGCAGTGCTAGATACCTGTTCACAGATACGCAGTATTTT
D gene: .; J gene: TRBJ1-2; clone size: .; V gene: TRBV20-1; CDR3 protein: CSAKIPGGHGYTF; CDR3 DNA: TGCAGTGCTAAGATCCCTGGGGGCCATGGCTACACCTTC
D gene: TRBD1; J gene: TRBJ1-2; clone size: few; V gene: TRBV5-1; CDR3 protein: CASSFDRGLNGYTF; CDR3 DNA: TGCGCCAGCAGCTTTGACAGGGGGCTAAATGGCTACACCTTC
D gene: .; J gene: TRBJ2-1; clone size: .; V gene: TRBV20-1; CDR3 protein: CSASLGVSALNEQFF; CDR3 DNA: TGCAGTGCTAGCTTAGGGGTTAGCGCCCTCAATGAGCAGTTCTTC
D gene: TRBD2; J gene: TRBJ2-3; clone size: few; V gene: TRBV6-5; CDR3 protein: CASSYQTSGDTQYF; CDR3 DNA: TGTGCCAGCAGTTACCAGACTAGCGGAGATACGCAGTATTTT
D gene: TRBD2; J gene: TRBJ2-1; clone size: few; V gene: TRBV12-3/TRBV12-4; CDR3 protein: CASSFGLAGGVITDEQFF; CDR3 DNA: TGTGCCAGCAGTTTTGGGCTAGCGGGAGGTGTCATTACCGATGAGCAGTTCTTC
D gene: .; J gene: TRBJ2-7; clone size: few; V gene: TRBV7-9; CDR3 protein: CASSLTGTYQSYEQYF; CDR3 DNA: TGTGCCAGCAGTTTGACCGGGACATACCAATCCTACGAGCAGTACTTC
D gene: .; J gene: TRBJ2-3; clone size: few; V gene: TRBV5-6; CDR3 protein: CASSLQSTDTQYF; CDR3 DNA: TGTGCCAGCAGCTTGCAGAGCACAGATACGCAGTATTTT
D gene: TRBD2; J gene: TRBJ2-4; clone size: .; V gene: TRBV2; CDR3 protein: CASSGLAVAKNIQYF; CDR3 DNA: TGTGCCAGCAGTGGGCTAGCGGTAGCCAAAAACATTCAGTACTTC
D gene: .; J gene: TRBJ2-1; clone size: .; V gene: TRBV27; CDR3 protein: CASSFGPNNEQFF; CDR3 DNA: TGTGCCAGCAGTTTCGGACCGAACAATGAGCAGTTCTTC
D gene: .; J gene: TRBJ2-7; clone size: .; V gene: TRBV7-9; CDR3 protein: CASSGVVGAHEQYF; CDR3 DNA: TGTGCCAGCAGCGGCGTCGTGGGAGCGCACGAGCAGTACTTC
D gene: .; J gene: TRBJ2-5; clone size: .; V gene: TRBV12-2; CDR3 protein: CASRLELARETQYF; CDR3 DNA: TGTGCAAGTCGCTTAGAACTAGCGAGAGAGACCCAGTACTTC
D gene: TRBD2; J gene: TRBJ2-7; clone size: .; V gene: TRBV5-1; CDR3 protein: CASSLEVPAGEQYF; CDR3 DNA: TGCGCCAGCAGCCTGGAAGTCCCAGCGGGGGAGCAGTACTTC
D gene: .; J gene: TRBJ2-6; clone size: .; V gene: TRBV20-1; CDR3 protein: CSAIRPAANVLTF; CDR3 DNA: TGCAGTGCGATCCGGCCCGCGGCCAACGTCCTGACTTTC
D gene: .; J gene: TRBJ2-6; clone size: .; V gene: TRBV11-1; CDR3 protein: CASSLDGIADPVSGANVLTF; CDR3 DNA: TGTGCCAGCAGCTTAGATGGGATTGCAGACCCCGTGTCAGGGGCCAACGTCCTGACTTTC
D gene: TRBD1; J gene: TRBJ1-1; clone size: few; V gene: TRBV29-1; CDR3 protein: CSVERETGAPVSNTEAFF; CDR3 DNA: TGCAGCGTTGAAAGGGAGACAGGGGCCCCCGTTTCGAACACTGAAGCTTTCTTT
D gene: TRBD2; J gene: TRBJ2-1; clone size: .; V gene: TRBV27; CDR3 protein: CASSQTSGLSYNEQFF; CDR3 DNA: TGTGCCAGCAGCCAGACTAGCGGGCTGTCCTACAATGAGCAGTTCTTC
D gene: TRBD1; J gene: TRBJ1-5; clone size: .; V gene: TRBV19; CDR3 protein: CASSVDRAYNHPQHF; CDR3 DNA: TGTGCCAGTAGTGTAGACAGGGCCTACAATCACCCCCAGCATTTT
D gene: .; J gene: TRBJ2-7; clone size: few; V gene: TRBV7-2; CDR3 protein: CASSFWAGTYEQYF; CDR3 DNA: TGTGCCAGCAGCTTTTGGGCAGGAACCTACGAGCAGTACTTC
D gene: .; J gene: TRBJ1-5; clone size: .; V gene: TRBV20-1; CDR3 protein: CSARSPNQPQHF; CDR3 DNA: TGCAGTGCTAGAAGTCCCAATCAGCCCCAGCATTTT
D gene: .; J gene: TRBJ2-2; clone size: .; V gene: TRBV2; CDR3 protein: CASSDGPRASTGELFF; CDR3 DNA: TGTGCCAGCAGTGATGGCCCGAGAGCGAGTACCGGGGAGCTGTTTTTT
D gene: TRBD1; J gene: TRBJ1-2; clone size: many; V gene: TRBV5-1; CDR3 protein: CASSLEPGGTNGYGYTF; CDR3 DNA: TGCGCCAGCAGCTTGGAACCAGGGGGAACGAACGGCTATGGCTACACCTTC
D gene: .; J gene: TRBJ2-1; clone size: few; V gene: TRBV7-3; CDR3 protein: CASSPSSGSDEQFF; CDR3 DNA: TGTGCCAGCAGCCCAAGTTCAGGTAGCGATGAGCAGTTCTTC
D gene: TRBD1; J gene: TRBJ2-7; clone size: .; V gene: TRBV7-9; CDR3 protein: CAGGQGVEGYEQYF; CDR3 DNA: TGTGCCGGAGGACAGGGCGTAGAAGGTTACGAGCAGTACTTC
D gene: TRBD2; J gene: TRBJ2-7; clone size: .; V gene: TRBV5-1; CDR3 protein: CASSFYSGSYEQYF; CDR3 DNA: TGCGCCAGCAGCTTTTATAGCGGGTCTTACGAGCAGTACTTC
D gene: .; J gene: TRBJ2-5; clone size: .; V gene: TRBV5-6; CDR3 protein: CASSLTLGQETQYF; CDR3 DNA: TGTGCCAGCAGCTTGACGCTGGGTCAAGAGACCCAGTACTTC
D gene: .; J gene: TRBJ2-5; clone size: few; V gene: TRBV29-1; CDR3 protein: CSVEDLEDSQETQYF; CDR3 DNA: TGCAGCGTTGAAGATCTGGAGGACAGCCAAGAGACCCAGTACTTC
D gene: TRBD1; J gene: TRBJ1-5; clone size: few; V gene: TRBV4-1; CDR3 protein: CASSLIIGDSMQPQHF; CDR3 DNA: TGCGCCAGCAGCCTAATTATTGGGGACAGCATGCAGCCCCAGCATTTT
D gene: TRBD1; J gene: TRBJ1-6; clone size: .; V gene: TRBV7-6; CDR3 protein: CASSSWDRGLDSPLHF; CDR3 DNA: TGTGCCAGCAGCTCCTGGGACAGGGGGCTCGATTCACCCCTCCACTTT
D gene: .; J gene: TRBJ1-5; clone size: many; V gene: TRBV12-3/TRBV12-4; CDR3 protein: CASSPGPGRDQPQHF; CDR3 DNA: TGTGCCAGCAGTCCCGGACCGGGGAGGGATCAGCCCCAGCATTTT
D gene: TRBD1; J gene: TRBJ2-1; clone size: few; V gene: TRBV14; CDR3 protein: CASSQEPGQGHNEQFF; CDR3 DNA: TGTGCCAGCAGCCAAGAACCGGGACAGGGCCACAATGAGCAGTTCTTC